This T cell receptor beta chain is drawn from a study of Ad26.COV2.S vaccination and SARS-CoV-2 variants. Across the study: Donor had been placed in the Ad26.COV2.S arm of the COV1001 trial. Once, or twice with 56 days between doses, Ad26.COV2.S was given intramuscularly.

Study outcomes and limitations: In TCR breadth and depth analyses, total T cell responses may have been underestimated. Participants given vaccine showed non-spike TCR breadth similar to that of placebo recipients.

As for treatment: 19 received Ad26.COV2.S at low or high dose, single or two shots; about five received placebo; per-sample allocation not given. Day 63 after the first vaccine or placebo injection was the time point for sampling. Clones were sequenced by immunoSEQ multiplex PCR, and TCRdb holds only the in-frame ones, with some missing. In the table there are about 350,000 clones, around 83% of which are singletons. This clone was seen a single time. What it binds is unknown. The clonotype comes from a person aged 18-65 years who received the Ad26.COV2.S COVID-19 vaccine or a placebo. The sequences come from peripheral blood, collected in a trial of Ad26.COV2.S vaccine versus placebo.

Here the CDR3 reads CASSFMTGGTYEQYF. CDR3 sequence (DNA): TGTGCCAGCAGCTTTATGACAGGGGGGACCTACGAGCAGTACTTC. V and J are TRBV11-2 and TRBJ2-7, with 9 bases matching TRBD1. There are 15 residues in the CDR3. J gave up 2 bases and V 3 bases, and 5 bases lay outside the gene matches. CDR1 SGHAT and CDR2 FQNNGV come from the germline V gene.